This T cell receptor (beta chain) was obtained from a study of T cell responses to AZD1222 COVID-19 vaccine. Study findings and constraints: Sampling that yielded the repertoires occurred only after the peak T cell response.

This table comes from immunoSEQ multiplex PCR, and its TCRdb copy is limited to in-frame clones, with some not included. The sample records 150,000 to 200,000 clones, 80% to 95% being singletons. The CDR3 runs to 15 residues. V gave up 3 bases and J gave up 1 base, with 14 bases separating them. Per the germline V gene, CDR1 is SGHRS and CDR2 is YFSETQ. Of note for this clone: The antigen is not known.

This clonotype was obtained from an adult in good health. The chain employs TRBV5-1 and TRBJ2-7, with D possibly TRBD1 on 6 matching bases. This sample comprised peripheral blood, obtained on day 0 of AZD1222 vaccination. The CDR3 sequence is CASSSQGHMSYEQYF. CDR3 coding DNA: TGCGCCAGCAGCTCACAGGGACATATGTCCTACGAGCAGTACTTC.